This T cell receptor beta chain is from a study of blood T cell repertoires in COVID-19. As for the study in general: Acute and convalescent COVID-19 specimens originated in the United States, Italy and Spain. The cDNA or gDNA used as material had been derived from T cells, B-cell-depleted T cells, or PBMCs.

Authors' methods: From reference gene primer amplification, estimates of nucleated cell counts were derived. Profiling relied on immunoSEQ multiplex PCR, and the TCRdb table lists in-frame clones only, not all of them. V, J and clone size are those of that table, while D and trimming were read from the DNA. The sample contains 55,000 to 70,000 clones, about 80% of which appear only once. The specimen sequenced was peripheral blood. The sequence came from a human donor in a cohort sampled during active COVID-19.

The CDR3 loop reads CASSRGGGRVVDTQYF. The CDR3 DNA sequence: TGTGCCAGCAGCCGTGGCGGTGGCAGGGTGGTCGATACGCAGTATTTT. This chain joins TRBV11-2 and TRBJ2-3; TRBD1 might be the D (5 bases). CDR1 is SGHAT and CDR2 is FQNNGV in the germline V gene. The CDR3 runs to 16 residues. V lost 5 bases and J 6 bases, leaving 21 bases between the germline ends.